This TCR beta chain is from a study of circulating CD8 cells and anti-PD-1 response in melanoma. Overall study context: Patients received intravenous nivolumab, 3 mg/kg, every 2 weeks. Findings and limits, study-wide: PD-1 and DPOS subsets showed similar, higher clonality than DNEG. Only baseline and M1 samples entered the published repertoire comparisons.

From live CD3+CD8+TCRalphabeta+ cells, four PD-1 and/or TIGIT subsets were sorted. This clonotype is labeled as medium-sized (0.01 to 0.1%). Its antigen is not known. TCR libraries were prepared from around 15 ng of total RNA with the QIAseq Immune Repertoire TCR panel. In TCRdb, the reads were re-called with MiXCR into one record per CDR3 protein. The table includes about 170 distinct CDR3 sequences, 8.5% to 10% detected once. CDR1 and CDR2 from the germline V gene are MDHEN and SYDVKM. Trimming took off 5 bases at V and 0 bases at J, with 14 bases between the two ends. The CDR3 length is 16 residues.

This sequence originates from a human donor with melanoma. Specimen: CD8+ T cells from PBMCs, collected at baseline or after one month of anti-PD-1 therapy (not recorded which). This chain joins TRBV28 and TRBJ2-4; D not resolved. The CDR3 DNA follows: TGTGCCAGCAGTCTACTCAAGGGTCTAGCCAAAAACATTCAGTACTTC. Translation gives CASSLLKGLAKNIQYF. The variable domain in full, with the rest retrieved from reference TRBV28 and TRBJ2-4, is DVKVTQSSRYLVKRTGEKVFLECVQDMDHENMFWYRQDPGLGLRLIYFSYDVKMKEKGDIPEGYSVSREKKERFSLILESASTNQTSMYLCASSLLKGLAKNIQYFGAGTRLSVL.